The following is a TCR beta chain sequence with its context. The data were taken from a study of blood T cell repertoires in COVID-19. Measured with immunoSEQ multiplex PCR; TCRdb has only the in-frame clones, and not every one. The sample lists more than 250,000 clones, around 88% occurring once. The CDR3 totals 14 residues. Per germline, CDR1 LGHDT and CDR2 YNNKEL (reference sequence). The V and J ends lost 3 bases and 1 base respectively, with 8 bases between them. Seattle's cohort entered during active infection and was followed longitudinally. The clonotype was recovered from a woman aged 25 to 45 with COVID-19, enrolled during active disease. This chain connects TRBV3-1 (or the pseudogene TRBV3-2) to TRBJ2-3; D is unresolved. Sequences were obtained from peripheral blood. The CDR3 protein is CASSQTSRTDTQYF. Written as DNA, the CDR3 is TGTGCCAGCAGCCAGACTTCCCGCACAGATACGCAGTATTTT.